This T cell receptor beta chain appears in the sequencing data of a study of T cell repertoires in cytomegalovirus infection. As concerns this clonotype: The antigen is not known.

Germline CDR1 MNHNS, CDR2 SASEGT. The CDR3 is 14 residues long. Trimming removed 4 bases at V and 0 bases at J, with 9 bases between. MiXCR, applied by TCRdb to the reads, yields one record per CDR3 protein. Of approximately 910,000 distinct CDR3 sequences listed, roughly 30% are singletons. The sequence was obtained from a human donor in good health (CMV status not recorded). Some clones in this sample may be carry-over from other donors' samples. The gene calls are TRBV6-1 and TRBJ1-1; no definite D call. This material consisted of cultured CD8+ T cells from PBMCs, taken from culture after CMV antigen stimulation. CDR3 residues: CASSGRGVNTEAFF. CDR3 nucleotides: TGTGCCAGCAGTGGAAGAGGAGTGAACACTGAAGCTTTCTTT.